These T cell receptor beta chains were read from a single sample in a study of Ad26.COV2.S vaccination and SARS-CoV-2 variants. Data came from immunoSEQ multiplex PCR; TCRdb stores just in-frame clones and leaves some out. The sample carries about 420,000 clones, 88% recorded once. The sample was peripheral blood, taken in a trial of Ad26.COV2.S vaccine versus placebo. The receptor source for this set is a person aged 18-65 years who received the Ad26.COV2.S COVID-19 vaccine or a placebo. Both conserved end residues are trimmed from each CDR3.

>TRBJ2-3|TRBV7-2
ASSQQSTTDTQY
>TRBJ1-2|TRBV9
ASSDGTIYGYT
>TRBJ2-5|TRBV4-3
ASSLGTGAYQETQY
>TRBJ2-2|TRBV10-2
ASGGTSGGPPGELF
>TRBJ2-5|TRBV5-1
ASTEDRGVTQY
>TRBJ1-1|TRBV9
ASSVGSGGLYTEAF
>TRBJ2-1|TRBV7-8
ASSPGPDNEQF
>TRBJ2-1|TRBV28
ASSLFGGGFYNEQF
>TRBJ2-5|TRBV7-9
ASSLGGTQY
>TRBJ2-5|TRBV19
ATTGGPRETQY
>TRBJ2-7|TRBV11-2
ASSLPHGVGRGDSYEQY
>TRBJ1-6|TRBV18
ASSPTQGENSPLH
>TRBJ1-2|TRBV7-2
ASSLGRINYGYT
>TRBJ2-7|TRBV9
ASSVEQLVGEQY
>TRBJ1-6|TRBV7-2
ASSLGSGANSPLH
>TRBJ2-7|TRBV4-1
ASSPNFERKRVYEQY
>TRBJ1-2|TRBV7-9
ATRTVYGYT
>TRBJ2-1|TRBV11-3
ASSLGGIRSPNEQF
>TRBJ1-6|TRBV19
ASSIAHRVENSPLH
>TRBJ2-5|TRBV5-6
ASSSSSGETQY
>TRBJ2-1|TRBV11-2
ASSLVGGGAYNEQF
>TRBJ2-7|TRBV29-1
SVATGGYEQY
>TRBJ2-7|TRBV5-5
ASSEQLPHSYEQY